The clone carrying this TCR beta chain showed up many times. Its antigen is not known. The data originate from a study of neurological immune-mediated disorders. The CDR3 spans 15 residues. Germline CDR1 and CDR2: SGHVS and FQNEAQ. Trimming cost V 1 base and J 4 bases, with 12 bases left between them. The authors produced cDNA by 5'RACE using 10-nucleotide random UMIs. Via MiXCR, TCRdb re-called the 5' RACE reads, giving one row per CDR3 protein. The sample includes tens of thousands of distinct CDR3 sequences, roughly 4.3% of them seen just once. Time point denoted: longitudinal time-point 3. Study observations and caveats: The expanded clones of different subjects shared no CDR3 amino acid sequences (suggesting private repertoires in all groups). As far as clinical or MRI features were concerned, none was associated with the multiple sclerosis repertoire cluster.

The clonotype originates from a woman aged 55-70 years with multiple sclerosis. Specimen: PBMCs. This sequence joins TRBV7-8 and TRBJ2-3; perhaps TRBD2 as D (5 bases). DNA of the CDR3: TGTGCCAGCAGCTTAGATGAGGGCTGGTCAGATACGCAGTATTTT. Protein product: CASSLDEGWSDTQYF.